Presented here are 24 T cell receptor beta chains from one specimen sequenced in a study of naive and memory T cell subsets. Findings of the study overall: A few larger clonotypes appeared in naive repertoires, especially CD8, possibly memory cells re-expressing CD45RA.

Both TRBC1 and TRBC2 were covered by a beta constant-region primer of two equimolar oligonucleotides. Four rounds of PCR amplified the ligated cDNA using nested alpha and beta constant-region primers plus SP2. TCRdb re-derived calls from the UMI-ligation and nested PCR reads in MiXCR, one entry per CDR3 protein. This table has roughly 150,000 distinct CDR3 sequences, approximately 18% appearing once. These receptors lack a known antigen. Sequenced input: naive CD8+ T cells from blood. The receptor source for this set is a human donor in good health.

This clonotype has only a few counts. V and J are TRBV12-3 or TRBV12-4 and TRBJ2-1; 9 bases align to TRBD2. The CDR3 is made up of 17 amino acids. V trimming: 6 bases; J trimming: 2 bases; junction bases outside the gene matches: 11. The CDR3 bases are TGTGCCAGCAGCCACACTAGCGGGCCTTACCCCTACAATGAGCAGTTCTTC. Translation gives CASSHTSGPYPYNEQFF.

This clonotype was seen a few times. J is TRBJ2-7 and V is TRBV27, with D possibly matching TRBD2 (5 bases). There are 13 residues in the CDR3. CDR1 and CDR2 (germline): MNHEY, SMNVEV (reference sequence). Trimming removed 5 bases from V and 2 bases from J, with 10 bases in between. The CDR3 loop is CASSAQRTYEQYF. CDR3 nucleotide sequence: TGTGCCAGCAGTGCGCAGCGGACCTACGAGCAGTACTTC.

This clonotype came up a few times. This chain connects TRBV28 to TRBJ1-3; no definite D call. The germline V gene has CDR1 MDHEN and CDR2 SYDVKM. The ends were cut back, 3 bases at V and 4 bases at J, with 10 bases in the middle. CDR3 length equals 14 residues. The DNA for the CDR3 is TGTGCCAGCAGTTTCGGGCAGTTAGGAAACACCATATATTTT. Translating it yields CASSFGQLGNTIYF.

The gene calls are TRBV19 and TRBJ2-1; 8 bases line up with TRBD2. This CDR3 has 13 residues. Germline V CDR1 and CDR2: LNHDA, SQIVND (reference sequence). The J segment lost 4 bases and the V segment lost 10 bases, leaving 6 bases of the junction unmatched. CDR3 in amino acids: CATDPGGYNEQFF. The CDR3 region has the DNA TGTGCCACCGATCCGGGGGGGTACAATGAGCAGTTCTTC.

CDR3 loop: CASSRQVNTEAFF. The DNA for the CDR3 is TGTGCCAGCAGTCGACAGGTCAACACTGAAGCTTTCTTT. V gene TRBV28 combines with J gene TRBJ1-1, with D possibly being TRBD1 (6 bases). With 5 bases removed from V and 2 bases from J, the gap between germline ends came to 9 bases. The CDR3 covers 13 residues. Germline loops: CDR1 MDHEN, CDR2 SYDVKM.

The chain has TRBV9 and TRBJ2-7; 10 nucleotides match TRBD2. The germline gives CDR1 SGDLS, CDR2 YYNGEE. The V gene end was trimmed by 0 bases and the J gene end by 0 bases; junction bases not matched to a gene: 3. The CDR3 runs 16 residues. In nucleotides, the CDR3 is TGTGCCAGCAGCGTAGCGGCTAGCGGGAGCTCCTACGAGCAGTACTTC. Translated: CASSVAASGSSYEQYF.

This clonotype was seen a handful of times. V is TRBV4-2 and J is TRBJ2-7; D is unclear. Germline-derived CDR1 and CDR2 are LGHNA and YNFKEQ. V lost 0 bases and J 0 bases, leaving 12 bases between the germline ends. This CDR3 region has 16 residues. In DNA form, the CDR3 reads TGTGCCAGCAGCCAAGAAAAGGAACTTGCCTCCTACGAGCAGTACTTC. Residues: CASSQEKELASYEQYF.

This clonotype was observed a few times. This chain uses TRBV12-3 or TRBV12-4 with TRBJ2-1; 8 bases are shared with TRBD2. Trimming at V came to 0 bases and at J to 3 bases, leaving 7 bases not matched to a gene. The CDR3 is 17 residues long. CDR3 sequence (DNA): TGTGCCAGCAGTTTAGCGTTGACGGGAGGGCTCTACAATGAGCAGTTCTTC. It yields the protein CASSLALTGGLYNEQFF.

The chain combines TRBV12-3 or TRBV12-4 with TRBJ1-1; D unresolved. The CDR3 extends over 13 amino acids. The V end was cut by 3 bases, the J end by 1 base, with 6 bases between. The CDR3 coding sequence is TGTGCCAGCAGTTTTACCCAGAACACTGAAGCTTTCTTT. This encodes CASSFTQNTEAFF.

This sequence joins TRBV28 and TRBJ1-1, with 9 bases aligning to TRBD1. With 5 bases clipped from V and 5 bases from J, the junction kept 9 bases outside the gene matches. The CDR3 is made up of 15 amino acids. The germline CDR1 and CDR2 sequences are MDHEN and SYDVKM. CDR3 bases: TGTGCCAGCAGTCCTACAGGGGGCGCAGGTACTGAAGCTTTCTTT. Its protein is CASSPTGGAGTEAFF. The full variable domain, completed using reference TRBV28 and TRBJ1-1, is DVKVTQSSRYLVKRTGEKVFLECVQDMDHENMFWYRQDPGLGLRLIYFSYDVKMKEKGDIPEGYSVSREKKERFSLILESASTNQTSMYLCASSPTGGAGTEAFFGQGTRLTVV.

The V gene is TRBV20-1, the J gene TRBJ2-7; no clear D gene. Trimming left V 0 bases short and J 2 bases short, with 14 bases between. There are 15 residues in the CDR3. Germline CDR1 reads DFQATT; CDR2 reads SNEGSKA (reference sequence). Here the CDR3 reads CSARDPTAPPYEQYF. DNA for the CDR3: TGCAGTGCTAGAGATCCAACAGCCCCCCCCTACGAGCAGTACTTC.

This chain joins TRBV4-3 and TRBJ1-1; 8 nucleotides agree with TRBD1. V lost 4 bases and J lost 0; bases outside the gene matches: 7. CDR1 and CDR2 (germline): LGHNA, YSLEER. This CDR3 spans 16 amino acids. Here the CDR3 reads CASSRLTGGLNTEAFF. In nucleotides, the CDR3 is TGCGCCAGCAGCCGACTAACAGGGGGGCTGAACACTGAAGCTTTCTTT.

The V call is TRBV29-1, the J call TRBJ1-5; D not certain. This CDR3 has 13 amino acids. Trimming pared 3 bases from V and 9 bases from J, leaving 15 bases between. Germline values: CDR1 SQVTM, CDR2 ANQGSEA. CDR3 DNA sequence: TGCAGCGTTGAGGGAGAGGATATGGGGCCCCAGCATTTT. It translates to CSVEGEDMGPQHF.

This clonotype showed up just a few times. The chain recombines TRBV12-3 or TRBV12-4 with TRBJ2-3; tentative D call: TRBD2 (6 bases). The germline V and J ends were trimmed by 6 bases and 5 bases, with 18 bases remaining between them. CDR3 size: 15 residues. This chain's CDR3 is CASRPRDAGRDTQYF. The CDR3 region has the DNA TGTGCCAGCAGACCCCGGGACGCGGGGAGAGATACGCAGTATTTT.

This clonotype showed up just a few times. The rearrangement links TRBV2 to TRBJ1-1; no definite D call. Between the trimmed V and J ends, which lost 6 bases and 0 bases, there was a span of 8 bases. The CDR3 is 13 amino acids. Germline assignment: CDR1 SNHLY and CDR2 FYNNEI. In DNA, the CDR3 is TGTGCCAGCAGGAGGTCACTGAACACTGAAGCTTTCTTT. Protein product: CASRRSLNTEAFF.

This clonotype appeared a few times. V and J are TRBV5-1 and TRBJ2-1, with TRBD1 matching over 9 bases. Germline lookup yields CDR1 SGHRS and CDR2 YFSETQ. Germline trimming cut 4 bases from V and 1 base from J; bases unmatched to any gene: 12. The CDR3 contains 18 residues. DNA of the CDR3: TGCGCCAGCAGCCCACCGGGACAGGGATTGAGGTCCTACAATGAGCAGTTCTTC. Translation gives CASSPPGQGLRSYNEQFF.

The J gene is TRBJ2-5, the V gene TRBV5-1; tentative D call: TRBD1 (7 bases). Germline loops: CDR1 SGHRS, CDR2 YFSETQ. The CDR3 runs to 13 residues. V was shortened by 5 bases and J by 4 bases, with 12 bases between the two germline ends. In nucleotides, the CDR3 is TGCGCCAGCAGTAACAGGGGAGGAGAGACCCAGTACTTC. It translates to CASSNRGGETQYF.

This clonotype has just a few counts. The chain combines TRBV28 with TRBJ1-6, with 7 nucleotides matching TRBD1. The CDR3 loop spans 15 amino acids. J gave up 6 bases and V 5 bases, and 7 bases lay outside the gene matches. Germline V gene data show CDR1 as MDHEN and CDR2 as SYDVKM. CDR3 region: CASSARDRLNSPLHF. The DNA of the CDR3 is TGTGCCAGCAGTGCCCGGGACAGACTTAATTCACCCCTCCACTTT.

This chain uses TRBV5-8 with TRBJ2-3; 12 bases fit TRBD1. The CDR3 length is 15 residues. V trimming: 3 bases; J trimming: 4 bases; junction bases outside the gene matches: 3. The V gene's germline CDR1 is SGHTS and CDR2 YDEGEE. This CDR3 reads CASSSGTGGADTQYF. CDR3 bases: TGTGCCAGCAGCTCCGGGACAGGGGGCGCAGATACGCAGTATTTT.

The rearrangement uses TRBV13 and TRBJ2-5; 8 bases line up with TRBD2. CDR3 length equals 14 residues. Unmatched junction bases numbered 5, after V lost 3 bases and J lost 5 bases. The V gene's germline CDR1 is PRHDT and CDR2 FYEKMQ (reference sequence). The CDR3 is CASSFSGTTETQYF. The DNA for the CDR3 is TGTGCCAGCAGCTTTAGCGGGACAACGGAGACCCAGTACTTC.

This clonotype was found a few times. This chain links TRBV3-1 with TRBJ2-7; TRBD1 aligns across 8 bases. Per the germline V gene, CDR1 is LGHDT and CDR2 is YNNKEL (reference sequence). CDR3 size: 14 residues. V was pared by 4 bases and J by 4 bases, with 6 bases of the junction left unmatched. CDR3 sequence (DNA): TGTGCCAGCAGCCGCGGGACAGGACCTTACGAGCAGTACTTC. Its protein product is CASSRGTGPYEQYF.

This clonotype came up a few times. The chain uses TRBV6-6 and TRBJ2-7, with 11 bases lining up with TRBD2. Germline V lookup: CDR1 MNHNY, CDR2 SVGAGI (reference sequence). The CDR3 has 18 residues. Trimming at V came to 0 bases and at J to 5 bases, leaving 12 bases not matched to a gene. CDR3 residues: CASSYSSRTGLAVDEQYF. The CDR3 DNA follows: TGTGCCAGCAGTTACTCGTCGCGAACGGGACTAGCGGTTGACGAGCAGTACTTC.

In DNA, the CDR3 is TGCAGTGTCAGCACGGGACAGGGAGGGTACGAGCAGTACTTC. This codes for CSVSTGQGGYEQYF. The chain has TRBV20-1 and TRBJ2-7, with 9 bases matching TRBD1. This CDR3 is 14 amino acids long. Germline loops: CDR1 DFQATT, CDR2 SNEGSKA (reference sequence). V lost 7 bases and J lost 4; bases outside the gene matches: 11.

The V and J genes are TRBV10-2 and TRBJ2-7, with D perhaps matching TRBD2 (6 bases). This CDR3 contains 14 residues. The germline V gene encodes CDR1 WSHSY and CDR2 SAAADI. V was pared by 4 bases and J by 0 bases, with 10 bases between. CDR3 sequence: CASSASAFSYEQYF. The CDR3 DNA sequence: TGCGCCAGCAGTGCTAGCGCATTCTCCTACGAGCAGTACTTC.